Shown below are 29 T cell receptor beta chains from a single sample sequenced in a study of a mutant IDH1 vaccine in newly diagnosed glioma. The data were produced by immunoSEQ multiplex PCR, yet TCRdb's version contains in-frame clones alone and is incomplete. The sample contains approximately 82,000 clones, more than 80% of which appear only once. These receptors have no known antigen. Documented time point: week 23, last vaccination. Vaccinated patients received 300 ug of mutant IDH1 20-mer peptide per dose, with topical imiquimod. Source: PBMCs, taken from a glioma patient whose treatment included an IDH1 peptide vaccine. All receptors derive from a woman aged 50 to 65 with glioma.

The chain is built from TRBV6-1 and TRBJ2-5; tentatively, D is TRBD1 (5 bases). The CDR3 consists of 13 residues. Per germline, CDR1 MNHNS and CDR2 SASEGT. Trimming removed 6 bases at V and 2 bases at J, with 10 bases between. This chain's CDR3 is CASSGREQETQYF. The CDR3 region has the DNA TGTGCCAGCAGCGGCAGGGAACAAGAGACCCAGTACTTC.

This chain joins TRBV11-3 and TRBJ2-1; D is uncertain. The CDR3 is 15 amino acids. The germline CDR1 and CDR2 sequences are SGHNT and YENEEA. Trimming took 2 bases from V and 0 from J, leaving 8 bases between them. DNA for the CDR3: TGTGCCAGCAGCTTACCCGGCAGCTCCTACAATGAGCAGTTCTTC. Translating it yields CASSLPGSSYNEQFF.

V usage is TRBV21-1 and J usage is TRBJ2-5; the D call of TRBD1 is as the table states it, not checked on the DNA. TRBV21-1 is flagged as a pseudogene. The CDR3 runs to 16 residues. CDR3 nucleotides: TGTGCCAGCAGCCCCCGGGACAGCTTTGATGAAGAGACCCAGTACTTC. This gives the protein CASSPRDSFDEETQYF.

The J gene is TRBJ2-7, the V gene TRBV9; the match to TRBD2 covers 8 bases. The CDR3 extends over 15 amino acids. With V trimmed by 4 bases and J by 5 bases, 11 bases remained unmatched. CDR1 and CDR2 (germline): SGDLS, YYNGEE. CDR3 amino acids: CASSPRIAGTDEQYF. In DNA form, the CDR3 reads TGTGCCAGCAGCCCCCGAATAGCGGGAACCGACGAGCAGTACTTC.

This chain uses TRBV28 with TRBJ1-2; a weak D match, TRBD1 (5 bases). Germline lookup yields CDR1 MDHEN and CDR2 SYDVKM. The CDR3 spans 16 residues. V lost 3 bases to trimming and J lost 0 bases, with 14 bases between them. This CDR3 is CASSFGRRGANYGYTF. The CDR3 bases are TGTGCCAGCAGTTTCGGCCGACGGGGCGCTAACTATGGCTACACCTTC.

This clone was seen a few times. The chain recombines TRBV2 with TRBJ2-5; D is undetermined. Trimming took 8 bases from V and 5 from J, leaving 15 bases between them. The length of the CDR3 is 13 residues. Per the germline V gene, CDR1 is SNHLY and CDR2 is FYNNEI. The CDR3 nucleotides are TGTGCCAGCGGGGATGCCTTCCGCGAGACCCAGTACTTC. The encoded protein is CASGDAFRETQYF.

The V gene is TRBV30, the J gene TRBJ1-1, with D possibly matching TRBD1 (5 bases). Deletions cut 4 bases from V and 6 bases from J, with 12 bases between. CDR3 length equals 12 residues. Germline-derived CDR1 and CDR2 are GTSNPN and SVGIG (reference sequence). CDR3 sequence reads: CAWNRGFPEAFF. In DNA, the CDR3 is TGTGCCTGGAACCGGGGGTTCCCTGAAGCTTTCTTT.

The chain uses TRBV28 and TRBJ2-2; D might be TRBD1 (7 bases). With 5 bases removed from V and 7 bases from J, the gap between germline ends came to 14 bases. The CDR3 sequence is 14 residues long. Germline loops: CDR1 MDHEN, CDR2 SYDVKM. The CDR3 DNA follows: TGTGCCAGCAGTGGAGGGGGCGCGGACGGGGAGCTGTTTTTT. It specifies CASSGGGADGELFF. The full variable domain, with the rest looked up from reference TRBV28 and TRBJ2-2, is DVKVTQSSRYLVKRTGEKVFLECVQDMDHENMFWYRQDPGLGLRLIYFSYDVKMKEKGDIPEGYSVSREKKERFSLILESASTNQTSMYLCASSGGGADGELFFGEGSRLTVL.

The chain recombines TRBV5-6 with TRBJ2-2; 7 bases match TRBD1. This CDR3 is built from 15 residues. Germline assignment: CDR1 SGHDT and CDR2 YYEEEE. The V segment lost 4 bases and the J segment 2 bases; nucleotides outside the gene matches: 5. The CDR3 coding sequence is TGTGCCAGCAGCAGGGGACAGACAAACACCGGGGAGCTGTTTTTT. This encodes CASSRGQTNTGELFF.

V is TRBV5-1 and J is TRBJ2-7; D unclear. From germline, CDR1 is SGHRS and CDR2 YFSETQ. The CDR3 runs to 13 residues. The V and J ends lost 0 bases and 5 bases respectively, with 9 bases between them. The CDR3 DNA reads as TGCGCCAGCAGCTTGGAGCCTGTGGACGAGCAGTACTTC. This sequence encodes CASSLEPVDEQYF.

The rearrangement links TRBV30 to TRBJ1-2, with unresolved D. The CDR3 is 14 residues long. Trimming shortened V by 1 base and J by 2 bases, and 11 bases separated the two germline ends. CDR1 and CDR2 (germline): GTSNPN, SVGIG (reference sequence). This CDR3 reads CAWSGTGGNYGYTF. Here the CDR3 DNA reads TGTGCCTGGAGTGGGACGGGCGGCAACTATGGCTACACCTTC. Variable domain in full (rest from reference TRBV30 and TRBJ1-2): SQTIHQWPATLVQPVGSPLSLECTVEGTSNPNLYWYRQAAGRGLQLLFYSVGIGQISSEVPQNLSASRPQDRQFILSSKKLLLSDSGFYLCAWSGTGGNYGYTFGSGTRLTVV.

The J gene is TRBJ2-7, the V gene TRBV7-9; 7 bases are a match to TRBD1. With V trimmed by 2 bases and J by 6 bases, 7 bases remained unmatched. The CDR3 has 14 amino acids. The germline V gene has CDR1 SEHNR and CDR2 FQNEAQ (reference sequence). The CDR3 region has the DNA TGTGCCAGCAGCTTACTAACAGGGGCGGCCGAGCAGTACTTC. Residues: CASSLLTGAAEQYF.

The chain employs TRBV11-2 and TRBJ2-7, with D possibly TRBD1 on 6 matching bases. Germline loops: CDR1 SGHAT, CDR2 FQNNGV. V was trimmed by 3 bases and J by 3 bases, leaving 9 bases between them. This CDR3 spans 13 amino acids. The CDR3 loop reads CASSLNRVYEQYF. In DNA form, the CDR3 reads TGTGCCAGCAGCTTGAACAGGGTCTACGAGCAGTACTTC.

This chain connects TRBV29-1 to TRBJ2-3; D gene unclear. Germline V gene data show CDR1 as SQVTM and CDR2 as ANQGSEA. This CDR3 contains 12 residues. The V and J ends lost 8 bases and 6 bases respectively, with 15 bases between them. The CDR3 loop reads CSMDLGRDTQYF. DNA for the CDR3: TGCAGCATGGACCTTGGTCGTGATACGCAGTATTTT.

The V gene is TRBV5-6, the J gene TRBJ2-3, with TRBD2 as a possible D gene (6 bases). Per the germline V gene, CDR1 is SGHDT and CDR2 is YYEEEE. The germline V and J ends were trimmed by 4 bases and 4 bases, with 10 bases remaining between them. CDR3 size: 13 residues. In DNA, the CDR3 is TGTGCCAGCAGCAAGGACTATGCAGATACGCAGTATTTT. Translated: CASSKDYADTQYF.

The J gene is TRBJ1-2, the V gene TRBV10-3, with 7 bases that match TRBD1. The CDR3 length is 13 residues. The V and J ends lost 4 bases and 7 bases, in that order; junction bases with no gene match: 6. Germline-derived CDR1 and CDR2 are ENHRY and SYGVKD. CDR3 in DNA: TGTGCCATCAGTGTCGCAGGGGGAAGTGGCTACACCTTC. Translation: CAISVAGGSGYTF.

This clone has a single count. This chain joins TRBV7-8 and TRBJ1-2; D gene uncertain. The V and J ends lost 2 bases and 2 bases respectively, with 9 bases between them. CDR1 SGHVS and CDR2 FQNEAQ come from the germline V gene. The CDR3 consists of 14 residues. CDR3 sequence (DNA): TGTGCCAGCAGCTTAAATACGGGGAACTATGGCTACACCTTC. As protein: CASSLNTGNYGYTF.

This chain connects TRBV6-5 to TRBJ1-2; D is perhaps TRBD1 (5 bases). The V gene lost 5 bases and the J gene lost 7 bases, with 14 bases spanning the gap. Germline CDR1 reads MNHEY; CDR2 reads SVGAGI. The CDR3 extends over 13 amino acids. This CDR3 is CASSPRGLVGYTF. CDR3 DNA sequence: TGTGCCAGCAGTCCGAGGGGTCTGGTTGGCTACACCTTC.

The rearrangement links TRBV10-2 to TRBJ1-1; 8 bases map to TRBD1. The V gene end was trimmed by 3 bases and the J gene end by 2 bases; junction bases not matched to a gene: 8. This CDR3 has 16 residues. Germline V gene lookup returns CDR1 WSHSY and CDR2 SAAADI. As DNA, the CDR3 is TGCGCCAGCAGTGATAGGGACAGGAGGCTTAACACTGAAGCTTTCTTT. Translation gives CASSDRDRRLNTEAFF.

The sample holds one count of this clone. The rearrangement joins TRBV10-3 to TRBJ2-2, with TRBD2 matching over 8 bases. J was trimmed by 0 bases and V by 2 bases; bases with no gene match: 8. The CDR3 sequence is 18 residues long. CDR1 and CDR2 (germline): ENHRY, SYGVKD. Here the CDR3 reads CAISEAPGLEPNTGELFF. The CDR3, as DNA: TGTGCCATCAGTGAGGCGCCGGGACTAGAACCGAACACCGGGGAGCTGTTTTTT.

CDR3 bases: TGCGCCAGCAGGCTTGGGGCTCAAGAGACCCAGTACTTC. It translates to CASRLGAQETQYF. This chain joins TRBV5-1 and TRBJ2-5; possible D gene TRBD1, 5 bases. Germline CDR1 is SGHRS and CDR2 is YFSETQ. V was pared by 5 bases and J by 2 bases, with 10 bases between. CDR3 size: 13 residues.

The chain employs TRBV10-3 and TRBJ1-5; D is perhaps TRBD1 (5 bases). From germline, CDR1 is ENHRY and CDR2 SYGVKD. CDR3 size: 13 residues. CDR3 in amino acids: CTRGGEGVQPQHF. The DNA for the CDR3 is TGTACAAGAGGAGGGGAAGGTGTTCAGCCCCAGCATTTT.

The chain has TRBV7-2 and TRBJ2-7; D possibly corresponds to TRBD1 (6 bases). CDR3 length: 15 amino acids. Germline V gives CDR1 SGHTA, CDR2 FQGNSA. The V gene lost 5 bases and the J gene lost 6 bases, with 20 bases spanning the gap. CDR3 nucleotides: TGTGCCAGCAGCCTATGGACAGATCCCCCGGGCGAGCAGTACTTC. Its protein is CASSLWTDPPGEQYF.

The chain employs TRBV15 and TRBJ2-5; 9 bases map to TRBD1. The CDR3 has 14 amino acids. Trimming took 4 bases from V and 4 from J; bases not matched to a gene: 4. Germline CDR1 is LNHNV and CDR2 is YYDKDF (reference sequence). DNA for the CDR3: TGTGCCACCAGCACCCGGACAGGGGTAGAGACCCAGTACTTC. Its protein is CATSTRTGVETQYF.

DNA of the CDR3: TGTGCCTGGAGTGTAAGGGACCGTAGTGGTGTGACCCAGTACTTC. It specifies CAWSVRDRSGVTQYF. This sequence joins TRBV30 and TRBJ2-5; D might be TRBD1 or TRBD2, each matching 5 bases. The V gene's germline CDR1 is GTSNPN and CDR2 SVGIG (reference sequence). V lost 0 bases and J 7 bases, leaving 18 bases between the germline ends. This CDR3 spans 15 amino acids.

This chain links TRBV28 with TRBJ2-7; no clear D. Germline V gene data show CDR1 as MDHEN and CDR2 as SYDVKM. Trimming removed 6 bases at V and 0 bases at J, with 12 bases between. The CDR3 contains 14 residues. The CDR3: CASREPQDSYEQYF. CDR3 coding DNA: TGTGCCAGCAGGGAGCCTCAGGACTCCTACGAGCAGTACTTC.

The chain couples TRBV19 to TRBJ2-7; 7 bases fit TRBD1. Germline CDR1 LNHDA, CDR2 SQIVND (reference sequence). The ends lost 5 bases at V and 4 bases at J; junction bases unmatched: 8. The CDR3 has 14 amino acids. The CDR3 region is CASSPDRDRYEQYF. The CDR3 nucleotides read TGTGCCAGTAGTCCAGACAGGGATAGGTACGAGCAGTACTTC.

The chain joins TRBV7-2 to TRBJ2-1, with 13 bases matching TRBD2. V lost 6 bases, J lost 7 bases, and 6 bases stayed unmatched. Germline V lookup: CDR1 SGHTA, CDR2 FQGNSA. This CDR3 is built from 15 residues. CDR3 residues: CASSSTSGRRNEQFF. The CDR3 nucleotides are TGTGCCAGCAGTTCGACTAGCGGGAGGAGGAATGAGCAGTTCTTC.

This clone appeared once. The chain has TRBV10-3 and TRBJ2-1; 11 positions agree with TRBD2. J gave up 4 bases and V 8 bases, and 4 bases lay outside the gene matches. Germline CDR1 reads ENHRY; CDR2 reads SYGVKD. There are 14 residues in the CDR3. The CDR3 region is CAIGGTSGYNEQFF. The CDR3, as DNA: TGTGCCATCGGGGGGACTAGCGGATACAATGAGCAGTTCTTC.